This T cell receptor (beta chain) was retrieved from a study of OX40 agonist ivuxolimab in advanced cancers. Study summary: Ivuxolimab, an antibody that agonizes OX40 (CD134), was administered to the patients. Prior anti-PD-1, anti-PD-L1 or anti-CTLA-4 therapy did not bar entry, and about 38% had some. Findings and limits, study-wide: Doses of 0.1 to 3.0 mg/kg were accompanied by clonal expansion of CD4+ and CD8+ blood T cells by week 6. No antigen was identified for the clonally expanded peripheral T cells.

About this clone itself: Its antigen is still unknown.

Measured with immunoSEQ multiplex PCR; TCRdb has only the in-frame clones, and not every one. The sample consists of tens of thousands of clones, 90% to 95% of them appearing once. The starting material was CD4+ or CD8+ T cells sorted from blood, obtained in a trial of the OX40 agonist ivuxolimab. The TCR comes from an adult with an advanced solid tumor such as melanoma, head and neck, liver or kidney cancer.

The DNA of the CDR3 is TGTGCCAGCAGCCAAGATCCCCCGGGAGGGGGGGAAAAACTGTTTTTT. It translates to CASSQDPPGGGEKLFF. The chain carries TRBV4-2 and TRBJ1-4, with D possibly matching TRBD1 (6 bases). CDR1 and CDR2 from the germline V gene are LGHNA and YNFKEQ. V was trimmed by 0 bases and J by 8 bases, leaving 16 bases between them. CDR3 size: 16 residues.